This T cell receptor beta chain was recorded in a study of blood T cell repertoires in COVID-19. On this clone: The junction and the germline gene differ at one end; a read error may be behind it.

Grouping used clinical history reported by participants in a survey and questionnaire. The repertoire was sequenced with immunoSEQ multiplex PCR; TCRdb's copy has only in-frame clones and lacks some. The sample carries under 300,000 clones, about 90% recorded once. Per the germline V gene, CDR1 is MDHEN and CDR2 is SYDVKM. The CDR3 is made up of 15 amino acids. The sequenced sample was PBMCs or T cells enriched from blood (not recorded which). This TCR derives from a woman aged 18-35 years who had recovered from COVID-19. The genes are TRBV28 and TRBJ1-1; D may be TRBD1 (6 bases). CDR3 amino acids: CASSSTRGGNPEAFF. The CDR3 nucleotides read TGTGCCAGCAGCTCCACTAGGGGGGGGAACCCTGAAGCTTTCTTT.